The 27 T cell receptor beta chains listed next were all sequenced from one sample in a study of blood T cell repertoires in COVID-19. Profiled with immunoSEQ multiplex PCR; TCRdb holds only in-frame clones, not every one. The sample has hundreds of thousands of clones, 90% seen once. The sample comprised PBMCs or T cells enriched from blood (not recorded which). The receptors were sampled from a woman aged 18-29 years with acute COVID-19.

This rearrangement joins TRBV5-4 to TRBJ1-2; D perhaps matches TRBD1 (5 bases). The CDR3 length is 13 residues. CDR1 and CDR2 from the germline V gene are SGHNT and YYREEE (reference sequence). Trimming pared 4 bases from V and 6 bases from J, leaving 13 bases between. The CDR3 nucleotides read TGTGCCAGCAGCATCAGGGCCTCCGATGGCTACACCTTC. As protein: CASSIRASDGYTF. Full variable domain (rest looked up from reference TRBV5-4 and TRBJ1-2): ETGVTQSPTHLIKTRGQQVTLRCSSQSGHNTVSWYQQALGQGPQFIFQYYREEENGRGNFPPRFSGLQFPNYSSELNVNALELDDSALYLCASSIRASDGYTFGSGTRLTVV.

V gene TRBV7-9 combines with J gene TRBJ2-1; D remains ambiguous. Trimming pared 2 bases from V and 0 bases from J, leaving 14 bases between. Germline V lookup: CDR1 SEHNR, CDR2 FQNEAQ (reference sequence). CDR3 length: 17 amino acids. Here the CDR3 reads CASSLPLGADSYNEQFF. CDR3 nucleotides: TGTGCCAGCAGCTTACCCCTCGGAGCAGACTCCTACAATGAGCAGTTCTTC. The full variable domain, in which reference TRBV7-9 and TRBJ2-1 provide the parts outside the CDR3, is DTGVSQNPRHKITKRGQNVTFRCDPISEHNRLYWYRQTLGQGPEFLTYFQNEAQLEKSRLLSDRFSAERPKGSFSTLEIQRTEQGDSAMYLCASSLPLGADSYNEQFFGPGTRLTVL.

This sequence joins TRBV29-1 and TRBJ2-3, with 7 nucleotides matching TRBD1. Trimming cost V 3 bases and J 6 bases; bases outside gene matches: 3. This CDR3 has 12 amino acids. From germline, CDR1 is SQVTM and CDR2 ANQGSEA. CDR3 coding DNA: TGCAGCGTTGAGGAACAGGGGGATACGCAGTATTTT. This sequence encodes CSVEEQGDTQYF.

The V gene is TRBV10-3, the J gene TRBJ1-1; D might be TRBD1 (5 bases). CDR1 and CDR2 (germline): ENHRY, SYGVKD. The CDR3 extends over 13 amino acids. Trimming left V 6 bases short and J 2 bases short, with 10 bases between. This chain's CDR3 is CAIRSDSNTEAFF. CDR3 DNA sequence: TGTGCCATCAGATCCGACAGCAACACTGAAGCTTTCTTT.

The chain combines TRBV5-1 with TRBJ2-1; TRBD2 agrees at 9 bases. Unmatched junction bases numbered 1, after V lost 2 bases and J lost 1 base. The CDR3 consists of 15 residues. In germline, CDR1 is SGHRS, CDR2 YFSETQ. The CDR3 region has the DNA TGCGCCAGCAGCTTTGCGGGAGGGTCCTACAATGAGCAGTTCTTC. This codes for CASSFAGGSYNEQFF.

This chain joins TRBV27 and TRBJ1-6; D is unclear. The germline V gene encodes CDR1 MNHEY and CDR2 SMNVEV (reference sequence). V lost 4 bases and J 7 bases, leaving 5 bases between the germline ends. The CDR3 is 12 residues long. The CDR3 DNA reads TGTGCCAGCAGTTCGGGAAATTCACCCCTCCACTTT. Residues: CASSSGNSPLHF.

The genes are TRBV7-2 and TRBJ2-7, with TRBD2 as a possible D gene (5 bases). The CDR3 totals 14 residues. Trimming left V 5 bases short and J 1 base short, with 12 bases between. Germline CDR1 reads SGHTA; CDR2 reads FQGNSA. As DNA, the CDR3 is TGTGCCAGCAGCCCGCCCCGGAGGTCCTACGAGCAGTACTTC. It translates to CASSPPRRSYEQYF. Looking up the rest from reference TRBV7-2 and TRBJ2-7 gives the full variable domain: GAGVSQSPSNKVTEKGKDVELRCDPISGHTALYWYRQSLGQGLEFLIYFQGNSAPDKSGLPSDRFSAERTGGSVSTLTIQRTQQEDSAVYLCASSPPRRSYEQYFGPGTRLTVT.

The genes are TRBV6-5 and TRBJ1-2, with D maybe TRBD1 (6 bases). CDR1 is MNHEY and CDR2 is SVGAGI in the germline V gene. This CDR3 comprises 12 residues. V was cut by 2 bases and J by 8 bases, with 9 bases left in between. The CDR3: CASSYGGEGYTF. The CDR3 nucleotides are TGTGCCAGCAGTTACGGGGGCGAAGGCTACACCTTC.

V and J are TRBV27 and TRBJ2-1, with 14 bases that match TRBD2. The CDR3 loop spans 18 amino acids. Germline assignment: CDR1 MNHEY and CDR2 SMNVEV (reference sequence). V lost 4 bases, J lost 0 bases, and 5 bases stayed unmatched. CDR3 region: CASSSRTSGRISYNEQFF. CDR3 sequence (DNA): TGTGCCAGCAGTTCAAGGACTAGCGGGAGGATCTCCTACAATGAGCAGTTCTTC.

The rearrangement links TRBV29-1 to TRBJ2-5, with a possible D match to TRBD1 (5 bases). The CDR3 sequence is 12 residues long. Germline V gives CDR1 SQVTM, CDR2 ANQGSEA. V lost 4 bases to trimming and J lost 1 base, with 7 bases between them. The CDR3 sequence: CSVGQSQETQYF. In DNA form, the CDR3 reads TGCAGCGTTGGACAGAGCCAAGAGACCCAGTACTTC.

V usage is TRBV29-1 and J usage is TRBJ1-5; 11 bases align to TRBD1. V was clipped by 4 bases and J by 5 bases; unmatched bases: 1. This CDR3 comprises 13 residues. Germline assignment: CDR1 SQVTM and CDR2 ANQGSEA. The CDR3 region is CSVAGQGDQPQHF. The CDR3 nucleotides read TGCAGCGTTGCGGGACAGGGGGATCAGCCCCAGCATTTT.

This clone came up once. V and J are TRBV19 and TRBJ1-1, with 7 bases that match TRBD1. CDR3 length: 15 amino acids. Germline V gene data show CDR1 as LNHDA and CDR2 as SQIVND (reference sequence). With 3 bases clipped from V and 0 bases from J, the junction kept 4 bases outside the gene matches. The CDR3 sequence: CASSMGDRLNTEAFF. The DNA of the CDR3 is TGTGCCAGTAGTATGGGGGACAGATTGAACACTGAAGCTTTCTTT.

This sequence joins TRBV19 and TRBJ1-1; D is undetermined. This CDR3 has 14 amino acids. The germline CDR1 and CDR2 sequences are LNHDA and SQIVND (reference sequence). The ends were cut back, 6 bases at V and 4 bases at J, with 15 bases in the middle. The CDR3 DNA reads TGTGCCAGTAGAAAGCGGGCCGCGGCCACTGAAGCTTTCTTT. Its translation is CASRKRAAATEAFF.

The chain carries TRBV29-1 and TRBJ1-2; unclear D gene. Trimming took off 5 bases at V and 7 bases at J, with 11 bases between the two ends. The CDR3 sequence is 11 residues long. Per the germline V gene, CDR1 is SQVTM and CDR2 is ANQGSEA. The CDR3 protein is CSVPVNAGYTF. CDR3 nucleotide sequence: TGCAGCGTTCCAGTGAACGCTGGCTACACCTTC. The full variable domain, completed using reference TRBV29-1 and TRBJ1-2, is SAVISQKPSRDICQRGTSLTIQCQVDSQVTMMFWYRQQPGQSLTLIATANQGSEATYESGFVIDKFPISRPNLTFSTLTVSNMSPEDSSIYLCSVPVNAGYTFGSGTRLTVV.

The chain joins TRBV4-1 to TRBJ2-7, with a possible D match to TRBD1 (6 bases). This CDR3 spans 19 amino acids. V lost 0 bases, J lost 8 bases, and 29 bases lay in between. Germline V gene data show CDR1 as MGHRA and CDR2 as YSYEKL. The CDR3, as DNA: TGCGCCAGCAGCCAAGACCCCGCGTCTCGCGCAGGGGTGGTGTTCAAGCAGTACTTC. It yields the protein CASSQDPASRAGVVFKQYF.

CDR3 sequence: CASSPRPSGITYEQYF. In nucleotides, the CDR3 is TGTGCCAGCAGTCCCCGGCCTAGCGGGATAACCTACGAGCAGTACTTC. The chain links TRBV2 to TRBJ2-7, with 9 bases that match TRBD2. Germline trimming cut 5 bases from V and 2 bases from J; bases unmatched to any gene: 10. The CDR3 is made up of 16 amino acids. Germline V gene lookup returns CDR1 SNHLY and CDR2 FYNNEI.

Written as DNA, the CDR3 is TGTGCCACCGACCGTACCATAGACAGGGGACCGGGCTCGAACACCGGGGAGCTGTTTTTT. This sequence encodes CATDRTIDRGPGSNTGELFF. The rearrangement uses TRBV24-1 and TRBJ2-2, with TRBD1 identical over 8 bases. CDR3 length equals 20 residues. From germline, CDR1 is KGHDR and CDR2 SFDVKD. Germline trimming cut 9 bases from V and 0 bases from J; bases unmatched to any gene: 20.

The chain has TRBV19 and TRBJ2-7; 7 positions match TRBD1. The J segment lost 5 bases and the V segment lost 5 bases, leaving 9 bases of the junction unmatched. Germline V gene sequence: CDR1 LNHDA, CDR2 SQIVND (reference sequence). The CDR3 loop spans 14 amino acids. Here the CDR3 DNA reads TGTGCCAGTAGTCCCTCACAGGGGTGGAACGAGCAGTACTTC. The encoded protein is CASSPSQGWNEQYF. The full variable domain, completed using reference TRBV19 and TRBJ2-7, is DGGITQSPKYLFRKEGQNVTLSCEQNLNHDAMYWYRQDPGQGLRLIYYSQIVNDFQKGDIAEGYSVSREKKESFPLTVTSAQKNPTAFYLCASSPSQGWNEQYFGPGTRLTVT.

The CDR3 DNA reads as TGTGCCAGCAGCACCCGACAGGGACGGAGAGAGCAGTTCTTC. Residues: CASSTRQGRREQFF. The chain joins TRBV7-9 to TRBJ2-1; 7 bases line up with TRBD1. Germline V CDR1 and CDR2: SEHNR, FQNEAQ (reference sequence). The V gene end was trimmed by 5 bases and the J gene end by 10 bases; junction bases not matched to a gene: 11. The CDR3 has 14 residues. The variable domain in full, with the rest retrieved from reference TRBV7-9 and TRBJ2-1, is DTGVSQNPRHKITKRGQNVTFRCDPISEHNRLYWYRQTLGQGPEFLTYFQNEAQLEKSRLLSDRFSAERPKGSFSTLEIQRTEQGDSAMYLCASSTRQGRREQFFGPGTRLTVL.

The V call is TRBV3-1 (or the pseudogene TRBV3-2), the J call TRBJ2-3, with a tentative D call TRBD1 (5 bases). V dropped 5 bases and J dropped 1 base, with 19 bases sitting between them. Germline V lookup: CDR1 LGHDT, CDR2 YNNKEL (reference sequence). CDR3 size: 17 residues. The CDR3 is CASSILANWGGTDTQYF. Written as DNA, the CDR3 is TGTGCCAGCAGCATTTTGGCAAACTGGGGCGGCACAGATACGCAGTATTTT.

The rearrangement uses TRBV5-8 and TRBJ2-3, with TRBD1 matching 7 bases. The germline V gene encodes CDR1 SGHTS and CDR2 YDEGEE. Losses at the gene ends were 4 bases for V and 2 bases for J; bases not matched to a gene: 10. CDR3 length: 16 residues. CDR3 DNA sequence: TGTGCCAGCAGCGCACCTACAGGGGAAAACACAGATACGCAGTATTTT. Protein sequence: CASSAPTGENTDTQYF.

CDR3 loop: CASSFGDRGYEQYF. In DNA form, the CDR3 reads TGTGCCAGCAGTTTCGGGGACAGGGGATACGAGCAGTACTTC. The chain links TRBV27 to TRBJ2-7; 10 nucleotides line up with TRBD1. Germline V lookup: CDR1 MNHEY, CDR2 SMNVEV (reference sequence). The CDR3 consists of 14 residues. After removal of 3 bases from V and 4 bases from J, the junction contained 3 bases not matched to a gene.

A single count supports this clone. The rearrangement uses TRBV7-6 and TRBJ1-1; D is perhaps TRBD1 (5 bases). CDR1 and CDR2 from the germline V gene are SGHVS and FNYEAQ. Deletions cut 5 bases from V and 3 bases from J, with 16 bases between. This CDR3 spans 15 amino acids. CDR3: CASSPSPGGDTEAFF. The CDR3, as DNA: TGTGCCAGCAGCCCCAGTCCCGGAGGGGACACTGAAGCTTTCTTT.

The CDR3 reads CASSARAGYTF. Here the CDR3 DNA reads TGTGCCAGCAGCGCCAGGGCTGGCTACACCTTC. V is TRBV5-6 and J is TRBJ1-2, with TRBD1 as a possible D gene (5 bases). V lost 4 bases and J lost 7, with 8 bases in between. This CDR3 contains 11 residues. The germline CDR1 and CDR2 sequences are SGHDT and YYEEEE.

As DNA, the CDR3 is TGTGCCAGCAGCCTCCAGCGGGAGGCCTACGAGCAGTACTTC. This translates into CASSLQREAYEQYF. This rearrangement joins TRBV11-1 to TRBJ2-7, with 9 bases identical to TRBD2. Germline CDR1 SGHAT, CDR2 FQDESV (reference sequence). V dropped 5 bases and J dropped 2; count of bases not matched to a gene: 4. This CDR3 is built from 14 residues.

With respect to this clone: This specimen includes other DNA sequences encoding the same CDR3. CDR3 nucleotides: TGTGCCAGCAGCTTGGGACTAGCGGGAGAGGGCGGGGAGCTGTTTTTT. Its protein is CASSLGLAGEGGELFF. This chain connects TRBV5-4 to TRBJ2-2, with TRBD2 matching 12 bases. Trimming cost V 0 bases and J 7 bases; bases outside gene matches: 4. Germline CDR1 is SGHNT and CDR2 is YYREEE (reference sequence). CDR3 length: 16 amino acids.

V is TRBV18 and J is TRBJ2-3; 8 bases align to TRBD2. There are 17 residues in the CDR3. V gave up 4 bases and J gave up 2 bases; unmatched junction bases: 11. CDR1 KGHSH and CDR2 LQKENI come from the germline V gene. The CDR3: CASSRAGGPSSTDTQYF. In DNA form, the CDR3 reads TGTGCCAGCTCACGGGCGGGAGGTCCCTCTTCCACAGATACGCAGTATTTT.